The 30 T cell receptor beta chains given below trace back to one sample, sequenced in a study of cytotoxic CD8 clonotypes in ibrutinib-treated CLL. Libraries were prepared by immunoSEQ multiplex PCR; TCRdb keeps only in-frame clonotypes and omits some of them. There are roughly 70,000 clones in the sample; about nine tenths occur only once, and approximately 3.1% lies in the top ten. Sample: PBMCs, taken after 12 months of ibrutinib treatment. The receptors were sampled from a human donor with chronic lymphocytic leukemia.

The chain joins TRBV7-9 to TRBJ1-2; TRBD1 might be the D (6 bases). From germline, CDR1 is SEHNR and CDR2 FQNEAQ (reference sequence). The CDR3 has 16 residues. Trimming removed 8 bases at V and 8 bases at J, with 27 bases between. CDR3 protein: CASGLVPGDVVRGYTF. As DNA, the CDR3 is TGTGCCAGCGGCCTCGTCCCAGGGGATGTGGTGAGGGGCTACACCTTC.

The CDR3 loop is CASSLNSFGNNNEQFF. The CDR3 region has the DNA TGTGCCAGCAGCTTAAATTCGTTCGGCAACAACAATGAGCAGTTCTTC. The genes are TRBV11-2 and TRBJ2-1; no clear D gene. The ends were cut back, 2 bases at V and 5 bases at J, with 16 bases in the middle. Germline lookup yields CDR1 SGHAT and CDR2 FQNNGV. This CDR3 has 16 amino acids.

The chain has TRBV9 and TRBJ2-7; tentatively, D is TRBD2 (6 bases). Trimming took 1 base from V and 2 from J, leaving 13 bases between them. This CDR3 spans 15 amino acids. The germline CDR1 and CDR2 sequences are SGDLS and YYNGEE. CDR3 amino acids: CASSVKGGATYEQYF. CDR3 coding DNA: TGTGCCAGCAGCGTAAAAGGCGGGGCGACCTACGAGCAGTACTTC. The full variable domain, its missing parts supplied by reference TRBV9 and TRBJ2-7, is DSGVTQTPKHLITATGQRVTLRCSPRSGDLSVYWYQQSLDQGLQFLIQYYNGEERAKGNILERFSAQQFPDLHSELNLSSLELGDSALYFCASSVKGGATYEQYFGPGTRLTVT.

The V gene is TRBV27, the J gene TRBJ1-2; TRBD1 matches at 9 bases. V lost 4 bases to trimming and J lost 2 bases; unmatched junction nucleotides: 2. This CDR3 spans 14 amino acids. Germline CDR1 MNHEY, CDR2 SMNVEV (reference sequence). This CDR3 is CASSSTGGNYGYTF. DNA for the CDR3: TGTGCCAGCAGTTCGACAGGGGGAAACTATGGCTACACCTTC.

The gene calls are TRBV28 and TRBJ2-2; TRBD1 aligns across 11 bases. The germline V gene has CDR1 MDHEN and CDR2 SYDVKM. The ends lost 6 bases at V and 4 bases at J; junction bases unmatched: 19. The CDR3 loop spans 20 amino acids. For the CDR3, the DNA is TGTGCCAGCAGCATGAGGGGTTACTACGGGACAGGGGGATTCACCGGGGAGCTGTTTTTT. Residues: CASSMRGYYGTGGFTGELFF. The entire variable domain, with the rest obtained from reference TRBV28 and TRBJ2-2, is as follows: DVKVTQSSRYLVKRTGEKVFLECVQDMDHENMFWYRQDPGLGLRLIYFSYDVKMKEKGDIPEGYSVSREKKERFSLILESASTNQTSMYLCASSMRGYYGTGGFTGELFFGEGSRLTVL.

The chain links TRBV5-5 to TRBJ2-2; 7 bases are shared with TRBD1. The V segment lost 4 bases and the J segment 3 bases; nucleotides outside the gene matches: 12. The CDR3 is made up of 17 amino acids. Germline loops: CDR1 SGHKS, CDR2 YYEKEE (reference sequence). CDR3 bases: TGTGCCAGCAGCCCCGCGCCGGGACAGCGACACACCGGGGAGCTGTTTTTT. Translation gives CASSPAPGQRHTGELFF.

To note about this clone: Germline is not matched at one junction end, which may reflect a read error. V gene TRBV7-7 combines with J gene TRBJ2-3, with TRBD2 matching over 12 bases. The germline CDR1 and CDR2 sequences are SSHAT and FNYEAQ (reference sequence). This CDR3 contains 17 residues. The CDR3 loop is CASSQLAGGRVSDTQYF. Written as DNA, the CDR3 is TGTGCTAGCAGTCAACTAGCGGGAGGCCGGGTATCAGATACGCAGTATTTT.

V and J are TRBV29-1 and TRBJ1-1, with D unclear. Germline V CDR1 and CDR2: SQVTM, ANQGSEA. This CDR3 comprises 11 residues. Trimming took off 5 bases at V and 3 bases at J, with 7 bases between the two ends. CDR3 sequence (DNA): TGCAGCGTTTCATTCGACACTGAAGCTTTCTTT. Protein: CSVSFDTEAFF. The variable domain in full, completed from reference TRBV29-1 and TRBJ1-1, reads SAVISQKPSRDICQRGTSLTIQCQVDSQVTMMFWYRQQPGQSLTLIATANQGSEATYESGFVIDKFPISRPNLTFSTLTVSNMSPEDSSIYLCSVSFDTEAFFGQGTRLTVV.

The table lists this clone with a few counts. V and J are TRBV19 and TRBJ2-7; 9 bases fit TRBD1. The CDR3 is 16 amino acids. CDR1 is LNHDA and CDR2 is SQIVND in the germline V gene (reference sequence). V was clipped by 3 bases and J by 0 bases; unmatched bases: 6. CDR3 protein: CASSIARTGDSYEQYF. CDR3 bases: TGTGCCAGTAGTATCGCGCGGACAGGGGACTCCTACGAGCAGTACTTC. The full variable domain, in which reference TRBV19 and TRBJ2-7 provide the parts outside the CDR3, is DGGITQSPKYLFRKEGQNVTLSCEQNLNHDAMYWYRQDPGQGLRLIYYSQIVNDFQKGDIAEGYSVSREKKESFPLTVTSAQKNPTAFYLCASSIARTGDSYEQYFGPGTRLTVT.

The chain employs TRBV7-2 and TRBJ2-4; a possible D gene is TRBD2 (6 bases). V lost 3 bases and J lost 0, with 15 bases in between. The CDR3 is made up of 17 amino acids. Germline CDR1 reads SGHTA; CDR2 reads FQGNSA. CDR3 loop: CASSFSGTGLAKNIQYF. The CDR3 DNA is TGTGCCAGCAGCTTCTCCGGGACTGGACTAGCCAAAAACATTCAGTACTTC.

The V gene is TRBV19, the J gene TRBJ1-5; no reliable D call. This CDR3 is built from 15 residues. Deletions cut 1 base from V and 1 base from J, with 8 bases between. Germline V lookup: CDR1 LNHDA, CDR2 SQIVND (reference sequence). The CDR3 DNA reads TGTGCCAGTAGTATAGTCCATATAAGCAATCAGCCCCAGCATTTT. As protein: CASSIVHISNQPQHF.

The chain uses TRBV7-9 and TRBJ2-1; TRBD2 aligns across 15 bases. V gave up 3 bases and J gave up 1 base; unmatched junction bases: 4. This CDR3 is built from 18 residues. The germline V gene has CDR1 SEHNR and CDR2 FQNEAQ (reference sequence). Here the CDR3 DNA reads TGTGCCAGCAGCTTGGGACTAGCGGGAGGTGTGTCCTACAATGAGCAGTTCTTC. As protein: CASSLGLAGGVSYNEQFF.

The chain couples TRBV9 to TRBJ2-7; TRBD2 is a possible D gene (5 bases). Trimming shortened V by 4 bases and J by 7 bases, and 9 bases separated the two germline ends. Germline assignment: CDR1 SGDLS and CDR2 YYNGEE. The CDR3 sequence is 11 residues long. The CDR3 loop reads CASSRDGEQYF. CDR3 coding DNA: TGTGCCAGCAGCCGGGATGGGGAGCAGTACTTC.

This sequence joins TRBV6-5 and TRBJ2-1, with 8 bases identical to TRBD2. The CDR3 has 15 amino acids. The germline V gene encodes CDR1 MNHEY and CDR2 SVGAGI. V dropped 6 bases and J dropped 5; count of bases not matched to a gene: 9. This chain's CDR3 is CASSHRLAPNNEQFF. The CDR3 DNA reads as TGTGCCAGCAGCCATCGACTAGCGCCGAACAATGAGCAGTTCTTC.

This rearrangement joins TRBV30 to TRBJ2-3; TRBD2 is a possible D gene (6 bases). CDR1 GTSNPN and CDR2 SVGIG come from the germline V gene (reference sequence). The CDR3 covers 13 residues. V was pared by 2 bases and J by 2 bases, with 8 bases between. This CDR3 is CAWSTGVTDTQYF. The DNA of the CDR3 is TGTGCCTGGAGTACGGGAGTCACAGATACGCAGTATTTT.

The chain employs TRBV11-3 and TRBJ2-7; TRBD2 matches at 13 bases. Trimming at V came to 2 bases and at J to 2 bases, leaving 9 bases not matched to a gene. The CDR3 extends over 18 amino acids. Germline V gene sequence: CDR1 SGHNT, CDR2 YENEEA. CDR3 region: CASSLSSGTSGTAYEQYF. The CDR3 DNA reads TGTGCCAGCAGCTTATCTTCCGGGACTAGCGGGACTGCCTACGAGCAGTACTTC.

The chain carries TRBV6-1 and TRBJ1-5; D not certain. With 1 base removed from V and 3 bases from J, the gap between germline ends came to 10 bases. This CDR3 has 15 amino acids. The germline gives CDR1 MNHNS, CDR2 SASEGT. CDR3 sequence: CASSEVTQHNQPQHF. CDR3 nucleotides: TGTGCCAGCAGTGAAGTGACACAGCACAATCAGCCCCAGCATTTT.

This clone showed up just once. The CDR3 DNA follows: TGCGCCAGCAGCTTGGGGGCAGCTTATATGGGGGAGCTGTTTTTT. It specifies CASSLGAAYMGELFF. This rearrangement joins TRBV5-1 to TRBJ2-2; the D is unclear. V lost 0 bases and J lost 8, with 14 bases in between. The CDR3 is 15 amino acids. Germline CDR1 is SGHRS and CDR2 is YFSETQ.

V and J are TRBV15 and TRBJ1-1; the match to TRBD1 covers 7 bases. CDR3 size: 17 residues. Germline-derived CDR1 and CDR2 are LNHNV and YYDKDF (reference sequence). V shed 3 bases and J 3 bases; nucleotides not matched to a gene: 13. The CDR3 DNA follows: TGTGCCACCAGCAGCCAAAGGGGCCAGGGGGTGGACACTGAAGCTTTCTTT. This sequence encodes CATSSQRGQGVDTEAFF.

J is TRBJ2-3 and V is TRBV27; unclear D gene. This CDR3 is 15 amino acids long. Looked up from germline, CDR1 is MNHEY and CDR2 is SMNVEV (reference sequence). Trimming cost V 1 base and J 0 bases, with 8 bases left between them. The chain's CDR3 is CASSLFDGSTDTQYF. As DNA, the CDR3 is TGTGCCAGCAGTTTATTCGACGGGAGCACAGATACGCAGTATTTT.

Only one count was recorded for this clone. The rearrangement uses TRBV25-1 and TRBJ2-7, with 8 positions matching TRBD1. This CDR3 spans 14 amino acids. Germline-derived CDR1 and CDR2 are MGHDK and SYGVNS. V lost 6 bases to trimming and J lost 4 bases; unmatched junction nucleotides: 8. CDR3 residues: CASRRTGIFYEQYF. CDR3 nucleotides: TGTGCCAGCAGGCGGACAGGGATTTTTTACGAGCAGTACTTC.

This chain joins TRBV6-6 and TRBJ2-3, with D possibly matching TRBD2 (5 bases). Trimming removed 6 bases at V and 1 base at J, with 17 bases between. CDR3 length equals 16 residues. Per germline, CDR1 MNHNY and CDR2 SVGAGI (reference sequence). This chain's CDR3 is CASRPLLGSGTDTQYF. CDR3 DNA sequence: TGTGCCAGCAGACCCCTCCTTGGTAGCGGCACAGATACGCAGTATTTT.

This clone was seen more than once but under ten times. The chain employs TRBV7-9 and TRBJ2-6; D is ambiguous. Per the germline V gene, CDR1 is SEHNR and CDR2 is FQNEAQ (reference sequence). The CDR3 runs 14 residues. The V and J ends lost 3 bases and 4 bases respectively, with 7 bases between them. The CDR3 spells CASSLPPGANVLTF. The CDR3 coding sequence is TGTGCCAGCAGCTTGCCTCCCGGGGCCAACGTCCTGACTTTC. The full variable domain, in which reference TRBV7-9 and TRBJ2-6 provide the parts outside the CDR3, is DTGVSQNPRHKITKRGQNVTFRCDPISEHNRLYWYRQTLGQGPEFLTYFQNEAQLEKSRLLSDRFSAERPKGSFSTLEIQRTEQGDSAMYLCASSLPPGANVLTFGAGSRLTVL.

The DNA of the CDR3 is TGTGCCAGCTCACCAAGAAAGAAGGGGCGACAAGAGACCCAGTACTTC. Protein product: CASSPRKKGRQETQYF. J is TRBJ2-5 and V is TRBV18, with D perhaps TRBD1 (5 bases). Germline assignment: CDR1 KGHSH and CDR2 LQKENI. V was cut by 2 bases and J by 2 bases, with 15 bases left in between. The CDR3 runs 16 residues.

V usage is TRBV10-3 and J usage is TRBJ1-2; TRBD1 matches 8 bases. CDR1 and CDR2 (germline): ENHRY, SYGVKD. The CDR3 sequence is 14 residues long. The J segment lost 6 bases and the V segment lost 2 bases, leaving 5 bases of the junction unmatched. CDR3 in amino acids: CAISEQGAADGYTF. The CDR3 nucleotides are TGTGCCATCAGTGAGCAGGGGGCCGCGGATGGCTACACCTTC.

This clone showed up just once. This chain uses TRBV11-2 with TRBJ2-6; D is undetermined. The CDR3 length is 17 residues. Germline assignment: CDR1 SGHAT and CDR2 FQNNGV. Between the trimmed V and J ends, which lost 3 bases and 0 bases, there was a span of 12 bases. The CDR3 DNA follows: TGTGCCAGCAGCTTCGGGCACGCAAGCTCTGGGGCCAACGTCCTGACTTTC. It specifies CASSFGHASSGANVLTF. Drawing the rest from reference TRBV11-2 and TRBJ2-6, the complete variable domain is EAGVAQSPRYKIIEKRQSVAFWCNPISGHATLYWYQQILGQGPKLLIQFQNNGVVDDSQLPKDRFSAERLKGVDSTLKIQPAKLEDSAVYLCASSFGHASSGANVLTFGAGSRLTVL.

The chain has TRBV6-1 and TRBJ2-5; D ambiguous. The V end lost 6 bases, the J end lost 9 bases, and 14 bases lay between the germline ends. The CDR3 sequence is 12 residues long. CDR1 and CDR2 from the germline V gene are MNHNS and SASEGT. The CDR3 region is CASSLEVEAQYF. The CDR3 region has the DNA TGTGCCAGCAGCCTAGAGGTTGAGGCCCAGTACTTC.

The chain is built from TRBV7-8 and TRBJ2-1; D is uncertain. V lost 2 bases and J 5 bases, leaving 19 bases between the germline ends. The CDR3 runs to 17 residues. Germline lookup yields CDR1 SGHVS and CDR2 FQNEAQ. The CDR3 DNA follows: TGTGCCAGCAGCTTAATGCCAGGCTCGTTCCTGGACAATGAGCAGTTCTTC. Its translation is CASSLMPGSFLDNEQFF.

The chain has TRBV19 and TRBJ1-5; D might be TRBD1 (6 bases). This CDR3 is built from 12 residues. V shed 4 bases and J shed 7 bases, with 8 bases lying between them. Germline loops: CDR1 LNHDA, CDR2 SQIVND (reference sequence). The CDR3 is CASSTRGQPQHF. CDR3 in DNA: TGTGCCAGTAGTACCAGGGGACAGCCCCAGCATTTT. The variable domain in full, completed from reference TRBV19 and TRBJ1-5, reads DGGITQSPKYLFRKEGQNVTLSCEQNLNHDAMYWYRQDPGQGLRLIYYSQIVNDFQKGDIAEGYSVSREKKESFPLTVTSAQKNPTAFYLCASSTRGQPQHFGDGTRLSIL.

The chain employs TRBV19 and TRBJ1-2; 8 bases are shared with TRBD1. The germline gives CDR1 LNHDA, CDR2 SQIVND (reference sequence). Trimming at V came to 7 bases and at J to 2 bases, leaving 6 bases not matched to a gene. This CDR3 has 14 residues. The CDR3 DNA sequence: TGTGCCAGTAAAAAGGACAGGGACAACTATGGCTACACCTTC. Residues: CASKKDRDNYGYTF.